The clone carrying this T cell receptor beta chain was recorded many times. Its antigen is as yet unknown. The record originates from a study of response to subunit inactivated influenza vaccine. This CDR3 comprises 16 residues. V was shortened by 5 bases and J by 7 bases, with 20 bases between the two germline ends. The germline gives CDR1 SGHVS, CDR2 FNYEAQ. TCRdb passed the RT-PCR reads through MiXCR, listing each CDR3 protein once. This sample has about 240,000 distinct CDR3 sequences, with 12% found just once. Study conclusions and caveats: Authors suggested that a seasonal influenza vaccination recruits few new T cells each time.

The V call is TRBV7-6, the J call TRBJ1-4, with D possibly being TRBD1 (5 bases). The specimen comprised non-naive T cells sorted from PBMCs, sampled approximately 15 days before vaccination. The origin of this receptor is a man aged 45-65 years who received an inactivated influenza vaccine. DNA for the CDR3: TGTGCCAGCAGCCAGAACCCACCCTATGGGGCTGAAAAACTGTTTTTT. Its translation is CASSQNPPYGAEKLFF.